This T cell receptor (beta chain) was captured by sequencing in a study of glioma-infiltrating T cells after dendritic cell vaccination. Time point noted: after dendritic cell vaccination, including at tumor progression/relapse. A note on this clone: Its target is not known.

Germline V gene data show CDR1 as SGHDT and CDR2 as YYEEEE. The CDR3 contains 12 residues. The ends were cut back, 4 bases at V and 8 bases at J, with 9 bases in the middle. Profiling relied on immunoSEQ multiplex PCR, and the TCRdb table lists in-frame clones only, not all of them. The table shows 85,000 or so clones, with around 85% occurring only once. Whole-study findings and limits: Only a small number of patients had complete blood and tumor samples.

The chain recombines TRBV5-6 with TRBJ1-4; D remains ambiguous. The source material was blood, sampled after dendritic cell vaccination. This sequence was found in a human donor with glioblastoma. The CDR3 sequence is CASSPDSEKLFF. CDR3 bases: TGTGCCAGCAGCCCGGACTCGGAAAAACTGTTTTTT.